Listed below are T cell receptor beta chains from one sample, sequenced in a study of regulatory T cells in long-lasting Graves disease. TCRdb re-analysed the multiplex PCR reads in MiXCR, keeping a single row per CDR3 protein. The repertoire holds about 460,000 distinct CDR3 sequences, with about 20% as singletons. The material was peripheral blood mononuclear cells (PBMCs), obtained when the disease was refractory, from a patient treated with antithyroid drugs. The receptors were gathered from a female donor with Graves disease. CDR3s include the opening cysteine and the closing phenylalanine or tryptophan. D genes are given only for firm matches. Part of the rows lack a size; the others show once, few, many or a class for expanded clones.

j_call d_call clone_size v_call cdr3_nt cdr3_aa
TRBJ1-2 . few TRBV19 TGTGCCAGTAGTATTTTTCTTAACTATGGCTACACCTTC CASSIFLNYGYTF
TRBJ1-4 TRBD1 few TRBV20-1 TGCAGTGCTGCTTCGACAGGGCCGGGGGAAAAACTGTTTTTT CSAASTGPGEKLFF
TRBJ1-6 . few TRBV7-2 TGTGCCAGCAGCCCCACACCTCCCAGGTTCCCGTCACCCCTCCACTTT CASSPTPPRFPSPLHF
TRBJ1-4 TRBD1 few TRBV7-9 TGTGCCAGCAGCTCGGGACAGGGTAGCACTAATGAAAAACTGTTTTTT CASSSGQGSTNEKLFF
TRBJ1-1 . . TRBV28 TGTGCCAGCCGTTGGGGGAGAACTGAAGCTTTCTTT CASRWGRTEAFF
TRBJ1-5 TRBD1 many TRBV28 TGTGCCAGCAGTAAGGACAGGGCTAATCAGCCCCAGCATTTT CASSKDRANQPQHF
TRBJ2-2 . . TRBV5-5 TGTGCCAGCAGCTTGTTGCCTACCGGGGAGCTGTTTTTT CASSLLPTGELFF
TRBJ2-5 . many TRBV20-1 TGCAGTGCTAGCGGGGGGCGGGAGACCCAGTACTTC CSASGGRETQYF
TRBJ1-4 . . TRBV7-9 TGTGCCAGCAGCTTCAGCGCCCCCAGATCGGGTGAAAAACTGTTTTTT CASSFSAPRSGEKLFF
TRBJ2-4 . many TRBV7-2 TGTGCCAGCAGCTTAGGGTGGGGCATTCAGTACTTC CASSLGWGIQYF
TRBJ2-2 TRBD2 . TRBV7-2 TGTGCCAGCAAGAGCGGGAGGGCGAACACCGGGGAGCTGTTTTTT CASKSGRANTGELFF
TRBJ1-5 . few TRBV11-2 TGTGCCAGCAGCTTAGACGTGGGGCTTGGTCAGCCCCAGCATTTT CASSLDVGLGQPQHF
TRBJ1-1 . . TRBV20-1 TGCAGTGCTAGAGGGGGGGGCTCCGGGACTGAAGCTTTCTTT CSARGGGSGTEAFF
TRBJ2-7 TRBD1 few TRBV5-1 TGCGCCAGCAGCCCAACCGGGACAGGGAAGTACGAGCAGTACTTC CASSPTGTGKYEQYF
TRBJ1-1 . . TRBV28 TGTGCCAGCAGCCAAGATTCTAGGGCAGGGAACACTGAAGCTTTCTTT CASSQDSRAGNTEAFF
TRBJ2-7 . many TRBV2 TGTGCCAGCCACATCAACACAAACTACGAGCAGTACTTC CASHINTNYEQYF
TRBJ1-2 . few TRBV24-1 TGTGCCACCAGTGATTTTGAGGGGCGGGATGGCTACACCTTC CATSDFEGRDGYTF
TRBJ2-5 . many TRBV6-1 TGTGCCAGCAAACGACCCTCCCGTAAAGAGACCCAGTACTTC CASKRPSRKETQYF
TRBJ2-7 . . TRBV9 TGTGCCAGCAGCGTAGGGGGTGACAGAGGCTACGAGCAGTACTTC CASSVGGDRGYEQYF
TRBJ1-5 . . TRBV7-8 TGTGCCAGCAGCTTAAGTATAGAAAGCAATCAGCCCCAGCATTTT CASSLSIESNQPQHF
TRBJ2-1 . . TRBV3-1 TGTGCCAGCAGCCCGGGGGGTTCAGGGGAAGTCAATGAGCAGTTCTTC CASSPGGSGEVNEQFF
TRBJ1-6 . . TRBV5-1 TGCGCCAGCAGCTTGGACGGACGGAGCTATAATTCACCCCTCCACTTT CASSLDGRSYNSPLHF
TRBJ2-3 . few TRBV19 TGTGCCAGTAGTAGAAACAGGGGCACAGATACGCAGTATTTT CASSRNRGTDTQYF
TRBJ2-2 . few TRBV30 TGTGCCTGGAGAAGGGTTTTCGGGGAGCTGTTTTTT CAWRRVFGELFF
TRBJ2-3 . few TRBV28 TGTGCCAGCAGTTTAAATGGGGGCCCAGATACGCAGTATTTT CASSLNGGPDTQYF
TRBJ2-7 . . TRBV30 TGTGCCTGGAGTAAGCAGGGCTCCTACGAGCAGTACTTC CAWSKQGSYEQYF
TRBJ2-5 TRBD2 once TRBV10-3 TGTGCCATCAGTGAGGGAGTAGCGGGGGAGACCCAGTACTTC CAISEGVAGETQYF
TRBJ1-4 TRBD1 many TRBV2 TGTGCCAGCAGCTCTAGAGACAGGGGAACTAATGAAAAACTGTTTTTT CASSSRDRGTNEKLFF
TRBJ1-2 TRBD1 few TRBV29-1 TGCAGCGTTGTCCCTATCCAGACAGGGTGGGGAGGCTACACCTTC CSVVPIQTGWGGYTF
TRBJ1-4 . many TRBV15 TGTGCCACCAGCAGAGATGCGGGCAGCCCCGAGGAAAAACTGTTTTTT CATSRDAGSPEEKLFF
TRBJ1-2 . . TRBV9 TGTGCCAGCAGCCCTCCCTCGAAAGGGGTTGGCTACACCTTC CASSPPSKGVGYTF
TRBJ2-5 . many TRBV20-1 TGCAGTGCGCTACCGGGGGAGGGGGCGGAGACCCAGTACTTC CSALPGEGAETQYF
TRBJ1-2 TRBD1 few TRBV6-2/TRBV6-3 TGTGCCAGCAGTTACTCGGAGGGGGCCTTGCGTGGCTACACCTTC CASSYSEGALRGYTF
TRBJ1-1 TRBD1 . TRBV19 TGTGCCAGCTATCGGGACAGTGACACTGAAGCTTTCTTT CASYRDSDTEAFF
TRBJ2-7 TRBD1 many TRBV28 TGTGCCAGCAGTTCAGGGGGCTCGGACGAGCAGTACTTC CASSSGGSDEQYF
TRBJ2-7 TRBD1 . TRBV6-1 TGTGCCAGCAGTGACCCAGGGACAGGGGTTAACCAGCAGTACTTC CASSDPGTGVNQQYF
TRBJ1-1 . many TRBV28 TGTGCCAGCAGTTTAGAGGCGGAGGGGACTGAAGCTTTCTTT CASSLEAEGTEAFF
TRBJ1-5 TRBD1 few TRBV13 TGTGCCAGCAGCACTAACCGGACAGGGCTAGGTCAGCCCCAGCATTTT CASSTNRTGLGQPQHF
TRBJ2-5 . many TRBV20-1 TGCAGTGCTAGAGATTACGAATCGGACTTCGTAGAGACCCAGTACTTC CSARDYESDFVETQYF
TRBJ1-3 . few TRBV7-2 TGTGCCAGCAGCTTAGCCATCTTGGACATCTCTGGAAACACCATATATTTT CASSLAILDISGNTIYF
TRBJ2-2 TRBD2 . TRBV5-1 TGCGCCAGCAGCTTCATCTTAGCGGGAGGCACCGGGGAGCTGTTTTTT CASSFILAGGTGELFF
TRBJ2-5 TRBD2 many TRBV20-1 TGCAGTGCTAGACCTCCTAGGGGGCGGGAGGGGGAGACCCAGTACTTC CSARPPRGREGETQYF
TRBJ1-5 . few TRBV7-8 TGTGCCAGCAGCTGGAAACAGGGTTATAGCAATCAGCCCCAGCATTTT CASSWKQGYSNQPQHF
TRBJ2-2 . many TRBV5-1 TGCGCCAGCAGCTTAGCCCGCTTACTAGGCACCGGGGAGCTGTTTTTT CASSLARLLGTGELFF
TRBJ2-2 . many TRBV6-5 TGTGCCAGCAGTTACGACGGAAACACCGGGGAGCTGTTTTTT CASSYDGNTGELFF
TRBJ1-1 . . TRBV15 TGTGCCACCAGCAGAGAGGAAAGGCCTGAAGCTTTCTTT CATSREERPEAFF
TRBJ2-5 TRBD1 many TRBV7-9 TGTGCCAGCAGCCCACAACAGGGGGCTGGAGAGACCCAGTACTTC CASSPQQGAGETQYF
TRBJ1-1 . . TRBV7-3 TGTGCCAGCAGCTTAGAGGGACAACAGAACACTGAAGCTTTCTTT CASSLEGQQNTEAFF
TRBJ2-1 TRBD2 . TRBV28 TGTGCCAGCAGCCCACCGAGACTAGCGGCCTACAATGAGCAGTTCTTC CASSPPRLAAYNEQFF
TRBJ1-6 . many TRBV12-3/TRBV12-4 TGTGCCAGCAGTCCCCGGGAATCGCAATCACCCCTCCACTTT CASSPRESQSPLHF
TRBJ1-5 . . TRBV19 TGTGCCAGTACCGGACAGTATAGCAATCAGCCCCAGCATTTT CASTGQYSNQPQHF
TRBJ2-2 . . TRBV2 TGTGCCAGCAGTGAAGCGGGAGGTGGGGAGCTGTTTTTT CASSEAGGGELFF
TRBJ2-5 . many TRBV7-9 TGTGCCAGCAGCTTGGTGGGGGAGACCCAGTACTTC CASSLVGETQYF
TRBJ2-7 . many TRBV6-1 TGTGCCAGCAGCAGGAAACCTCTTGCCGGCGAGCAGTACTTC CASSRKPLAGEQYF
TRBJ2-5 TRBD1 . TRBV20-1 TGCAGTGCTCGGGACAGTGAACAAGAGACCCAGTACTTC CSARDSEQETQYF
TRBJ2-7 . . TRBV27 TGTGCCAGCAGTTTATCTCCGGGCCCTCTCTACGAGCAGTACTTC CASSLSPGPLYEQYF
TRBJ2-2 TRBD1 few TRBV24-1 TGTGCCACCAGTAGGACAGGGGGCACCGGGGAGCTGTTTTTT CATSRTGGTGELFF